A single sample is the source of the 26 T cell receptor beta chains below, sequenced in a study of blood T cell repertoires in COVID-19. Method: immunoSEQ multiplex PCR; TCRdb's copy keeps in-frame clones and lacks some. The sample holds about 480,000 clones, roughly 90% seen once. Sequencing used PBMCs or T cells enriched from blood (not recorded which). These receptors came from a woman aged 40 to 50 who had recovered from COVID-19.

The rearrangement uses TRBV6-5 and TRBJ2-1; TRBD1 matches at 7 bases. Germline CDR1 MNHEY, CDR2 SVGAGI. Germline trimming cut 6 bases from V and 0 bases from J; bases unmatched to any gene: 5. This CDR3 has 15 residues. DNA of the CDR3: TGTGCCAGCAGCCGCCGGGACAGCTCCTACAATGAGCAGTTCTTC. Translation: CASSRRDSSYNEQFF.

This chain joins TRBV6-5 and TRBJ1-2; D is perhaps TRBD1 (5 bases). Trimming removed 6 bases from V and 6 bases from J, with 17 bases in between. CDR1 is MNHEY, CDR2 SVGAGI, per germline. The CDR3 spans 14 residues. As DNA, the CDR3 is TGTGCCAGCAGGCGTAGGGACTTAGAGGATGGCTACACCTTC. Encoded protein: CASRRRDLEDGYTF.

The count of this clone is one. V is TRBV28 and J is TRBJ1-6, with a weak D call TRBD1 (5 bases). Trimming left V 5 bases short and J 6 bases short, with 14 bases between. This CDR3 spans 15 amino acids. CDR1 and CDR2 from the germline V gene are MDHEN and SYDVKM. The CDR3 spells CASSPGFLTNSPLHF. The DNA for the CDR3 is TGTGCCAGCAGTCCAGGGTTCCTAACTAATTCACCCCTCCACTTT.

The gene calls are TRBV12-3 or TRBV12-4 and TRBJ2-5; D not certain. CDR3 length: 12 amino acids. V lost 5 bases, J lost 2 bases, and 6 bases lay in between. The CDR3 DNA reads TGTGCCAGCAGTCCAGTACAAGAGACCCAGTACTTC. Its translation: CASSPVQETQYF.

This chain links TRBV11-3 with TRBJ1-2; no clear D gene. This CDR3 has 14 amino acids. Deletions cut 5 bases from V and 8 bases from J, with 18 bases between. From germline, CDR1 is SGHNT and CDR2 YENEEA. The CDR3 region has the DNA TGTGCCAGCAGCCGGACTGCGGACTCGAGGGGCTACACCTTC. Translating gives CASSRTADSRGYTF.

The chain employs TRBV12-3 or TRBV12-4 and TRBJ1-5; no clear D. The V gene lost 6 bases and the J gene lost 7 bases, with 10 bases spanning the gap. The CDR3 has 12 amino acids. The CDR3 DNA follows: TGTGCCAGCAGCCCCCTCCGGCAGCCCCAGCATTTT. Translation: CASSPLRQPQHF.

The table lists this clone with a count of one. In DNA form, the CDR3 reads TGTGCCACTCAAAATTTCGGGCTAGCGGGGTCTTTCAATGAGCAGTTCTTC. Protein sequence: CATQNFGLAGSFNEQFF. The rearrangement links TRBV11-2 to TRBJ2-1, with TRBD2 matching over 9 bases. Trimming at V came to 10 bases and at J to 6 bases, leaving 19 bases not matched to a gene. The CDR3 length is 17 residues. CDR1 and CDR2 from the germline V gene are SGHAT and FQNNGV.

In the case of this clone: The sample holds other DNA sequences that translate to the same CDR3. The rearrangement uses TRBV7-8 and TRBJ1-5; no clear D gene. Trimming shortened V by 1 base and J by 4 bases, and 8 bases separated the two germline ends. This CDR3 is built from 14 residues. In germline, CDR1 is SGHVS, CDR2 FQNEAQ. The CDR3 sequence is CASSLGPPNQPQHF. The CDR3 region has the DNA TGTGCCAGCAGCTTAGGTCCCCCAAATCAGCCCCAGCATTTT.

The chain has TRBV12-5 and TRBJ2-2; D uncertain. The CDR3 runs 15 residues. Germline CDR1 LGHNT, CDR2 FRNRAP. V dropped 1 base and J dropped 7 bases, with 13 bases sitting between them. The CDR3 DNA is TGTGCTAGTGGTTTGGGACATGTGAAGGTCGGGGAGCTGTTTTTT. Its translation: CASGLGHVKVGELFF.

V gene TRBV19 combines with J gene TRBJ2-1; D uncertain. The germline gives CDR1 LNHDA, CDR2 SQIVND (reference sequence). Between the trimmed V and J ends, which lost 2 bases and 0 bases, there was a span of 11 bases. The length of the CDR3 is 16 residues. CDR3 protein: CASSIPSPSSYNEQFF. CDR3 DNA sequence: TGTGCCAGTAGTATACCTTCCCCCTCCTCCTACAATGAGCAGTTCTTC.

The chain uses TRBV4-3 and TRBJ2-7, with 10 bases aligning to TRBD1. CDR1 and CDR2 (germline): LGHNA, YSLEER. The J segment lost 5 bases and the V segment lost 0 bases, leaving 1 base of the junction unmatched. The CDR3 length is 14 residues. Here the CDR3 DNA reads TGCGCCAGCAGCCAAGAAGGACAGGGGGACGAGCAGTACTTC. As protein: CASSQEGQGDEQYF.

The J gene is TRBJ1-2, the V gene TRBV7-2; D unclear. Trimming took off 5 bases at V and 5 bases at J, with 12 bases between the two ends. CDR1 and CDR2 from the germline V gene are SGHTA and FQGNSA. The CDR3 covers 13 residues. CDR3 residues: CASSDFRGYGYTF. DNA of the CDR3: TGTGCCAGCAGCGATTTCCGGGGATATGGCTACACCTTC.

About this clone itself: The sample holds other DNA sequences that translate to the same CDR3. The rearrangement uses TRBV7-2 and TRBJ1-2; D might be TRBD1 (5 bases). CDR1 is SGHTA, CDR2 FQGNSA, per germline. Trimming stripped 1 base from V and 4 bases from J, with 10 bases between. This CDR3 region has 14 residues. CDR3 sequence reads: CASSLGRGGYGYTF. In DNA form, the CDR3 reads TGTGCCAGCAGCTTAGGAAGGGGAGGCTATGGCTACACCTTC.

J is TRBJ2-7 and V is TRBV7-2; D gene unclear. Per the germline V gene, CDR1 is SGHTA and CDR2 is FQGNSA. The CDR3 runs to 12 residues. The germline V and J ends were trimmed by 2 bases and 3 bases, with 5 bases remaining between them. The CDR3: CASSLFSYEQYF. The CDR3 DNA reads as TGTGCCAGCAGCTTATTTAGCTACGAGCAGTACTTC.

This chain uses TRBV11-1 with TRBJ1-1; no definite D call. V was trimmed by 5 bases and J by 0 bases, leaving 7 bases between them. This CDR3 is built from 13 residues. Germline lookup yields CDR1 SGHAT and CDR2 FQDESV (reference sequence). CDR3: CASSLVLNTEAFF. The DNA for the CDR3 is TGTGCCAGCAGCCTAGTCTTGAACACTGAAGCTTTCTTT.

The chain has TRBV9 and TRBJ2-2; maybe TRBD2 (6 bases). V lost 0 bases, J lost 0 bases, and 9 bases lay in between. Germline V lookup: CDR1 SGDLS, CDR2 YYNGEE. The CDR3 runs 16 residues. As DNA, the CDR3 is TGTGCCAGCAGCGTAGCGCCTAGCGCGAACACCGGGGAGCTGTTTTTT. Translation: CASSVAPSANTGELFF.

The genes are TRBV20-1 and TRBJ2-3; 8 bases fit TRBD2. V dropped 3 bases and J dropped 0; count of bases not matched to a gene: 5. The CDR3 is 15 amino acids. Germline CDR1 DFQATT, CDR2 SNEGSKA (reference sequence). CDR3 sequence: CSASKTSASTDTQYF. The CDR3 nucleotides read TGCAGTGCTAGTAAGACTAGCGCAAGCACAGATACGCAGTATTTT.

The CDR3 spells CASSQDTGTGGHRRGYTF. As DNA, the CDR3 is TGCGCCAGCAGCCAAGATACCGGGACAGGGGGACATCGTCGGGGCTACACCTTC. This chain joins TRBV4-1 and TRBJ1-2, with TRBD1 identical over 11 bases. CDR3 length: 18 amino acids. V gave up 0 bases and J gave up 8 bases; unmatched junction bases: 14. Germline V gene lookup returns CDR1 MGHRA and CDR2 YSYEKL.

V and J are TRBV5-1 and TRBJ2-7; D is possibly TRBD2 (6 bases). The length of the CDR3 is 14 residues. Germline lookup yields CDR1 SGHRS and CDR2 YFSETQ. The V and J ends lost 3 bases and 6 bases respectively, with 16 bases between them. The CDR3 coding sequence is TGCGCCAGCAGCTCCGGGGACTTTCTCTCCGAGCAGTACTTC. Encoded protein: CASSSGDFLSEQYF. The entire variable domain, with the rest obtained from reference TRBV5-1 and TRBJ2-7, is as follows: KAGVTQTPRYLIKTRGQQVTLSCSPISGHRSVSWYQQTPGQGLQFLFEYFSETQRNKGNFPGRFSGRQFSNSRSEMNVSTLELGDSALYLCASSSGDFLSEQYFGPGTRLTVT.

This clone was found once. The V call is TRBV11-3, the J call TRBJ2-7; 11 bases match TRBD2. The J segment lost 7 bases and the V segment lost 4 bases, leaving 9 bases of the junction unmatched. This CDR3 spans 15 amino acids. CDR1 is SGHNT, CDR2 YENEEA, per germline. The CDR3 nucleotides read TGTGCCAGCAGCTCCGAACTAGCGGGAGTGGGGGAGCAGTACTTC. It yields the protein CASSSELAGVGEQYF.

The genes are TRBV24-1 and TRBJ2-3, with D possibly TRBD2 on 5 matching bases. Trimming shortened V by 4 bases and J by 1 base, and 11 bases separated the two germline ends. The V gene's germline CDR1 is KGHDR and CDR2 SFDVKD. The CDR3 sequence is 15 residues long. The CDR3 nucleotides are TGTGCCACCAGTGACCCAGGACTTGGCACAGATACGCAGTATTTT. The encoded protein is CATSDPGLGTDTQYF.

The rearrangement links TRBV10-3 to TRBJ2-7, with D maybe TRBD1 (5 bases). The CDR3 is 14 residues long. CDR1 and CDR2 from the germline V gene are ENHRY and SYGVKD. Trimming stripped 10 bases from V and 6 bases from J, with 22 bases between. CDR3 bases: TGTGCCACCCGGACCCTAAGGACAATGGGCGAGCAGTACTTC. Protein: CATRTLRTMGEQYF.

The rearrangement joins TRBV27 to TRBJ1-1; 8 positions match TRBD1. The V gene's germline CDR1 is MNHEY and CDR2 SMNVEV (reference sequence). The V and J ends lost 3 bases and 3 bases, in that order; junction bases with no gene match: 3. This CDR3 has 14 amino acids. CDR3 sequence (DNA): TGTGCCAGCAGTTTGCAGGGGGCCTACACTGAAGCTTTCTTT. Translating it yields CASSLQGAYTEAFF.

The rearrangement uses TRBV19 and TRBJ1-5; the D is unclear. The CDR3 totals 15 residues. CDR1 and CDR2 from the germline V gene are LNHDA and SQIVND (reference sequence). With 10 bases removed from V and 1 base from J, the gap between germline ends came to 17 bases. The CDR3 sequence is CATSQAHGSNQPQHF. As DNA, the CDR3 is TGTGCCACCTCCCAGGCGCATGGGAGCAATCAGCCCCAGCATTTT.

This clone was seen only a few times. The CDR3 DNA is TGCGCCAGCTCAGGGGACCTTAATCAGCCCCAGCATTTT. This translates into CASSGDLNQPQHF. The chain couples TRBV10-1 to TRBJ1-5; D may be TRBD1 (6 bases). V lost 8 bases and J 4 bases, leaving 12 bases between the germline ends. The V gene's germline CDR1 is WNHNN and CDR2 SYGVQD (reference sequence). This CDR3 has 13 residues.

For the CDR3, the DNA is TGCAGCGTTGACCAGGGGGCGCAATATGGCTACACCTTC. Its translation: CSVDQGAQYGYTF. This rearrangement joins TRBV29-1 to TRBJ1-2; 8 positions match TRBD1. The CDR3 has 13 amino acids. Germline V gene data show CDR1 as SQVTM and CDR2 as ANQGSEA. The trim removed 3 bases at V and 5 bases at J, leaving 5 bases unmatched.